The T cell receptor (beta chain) described here comes from a study of T cells in Graves' hyperthyroidism and ophthalmopathy. In this sample, this clonotype turned up many times. The V end lost 6 bases, the J end lost 7 bases, and 13 bases lay between the germline ends. Germline V gene sequence: CDR1 MNHNS, CDR2 SASEGT. The CDR3 has 13 residues. Amplification of TCR beta CDR3 regions used RNA as the template. HTBI primers were the set used in a first-round RT-PCR of the TCR CDR3. MiXCR, applied by TCRdb to the multiplex PCR reads, yields one record per CDR3 protein. The profile shows 500,000 or so distinct CDR3 sequences, roughly 16% of them singletons.

This chain links TRBV6-1 with TRBJ2-1, with a possible D match to TRBD1 (5 bases). The sample consisted of blood. The sequence derives from a woman between 25 and 40 years old with Graves' ophthalmopathy. The CDR3 sequence is CASSRAQKNEQFF. CDR3 bases: TGTGCCAGCAGCAGGGCCCAGAAAAATGAGCAGTTCTTC.